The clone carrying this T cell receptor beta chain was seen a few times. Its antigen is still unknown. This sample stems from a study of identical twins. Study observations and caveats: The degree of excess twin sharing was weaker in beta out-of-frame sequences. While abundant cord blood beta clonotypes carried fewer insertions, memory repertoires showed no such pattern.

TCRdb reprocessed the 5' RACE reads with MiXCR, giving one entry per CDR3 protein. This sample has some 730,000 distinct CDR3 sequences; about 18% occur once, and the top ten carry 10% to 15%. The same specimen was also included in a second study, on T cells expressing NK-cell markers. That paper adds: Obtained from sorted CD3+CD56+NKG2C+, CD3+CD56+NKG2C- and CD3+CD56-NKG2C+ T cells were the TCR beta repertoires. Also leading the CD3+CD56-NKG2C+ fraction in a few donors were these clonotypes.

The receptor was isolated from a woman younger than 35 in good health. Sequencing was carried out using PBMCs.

The CDR3 here is CSAHVSGAETQYF. The CDR3 DNA reads as TGCAGTGCGCACGTTAGCGGGGCGGAGACCCAGTACTTC. The V call is TRBV20-1, the J call TRBJ2-5; 8 nucleotides match TRBD2. CDR1 and CDR2 from the germline V gene are DFQATT and SNEGSKA (reference sequence). V was clipped by 6 bases and J by 5 bases; unmatched bases: 8. The CDR3 is 13 amino acids.